The rows below give T cell receptor beta chains drawn from one sample of a study of T cells expressing NK-cell markers. TCRdb reanalyzed the 5' RACE reads, giving one entry per CDR3 protein sequence and no DNA. Its table lists some 410,000 distinct CDR3 sequences. Sequencing was carried out using blood T cells: a sorted CD56 or NKG2C T cell subset, CD4+ or CD8+ T cells, or bulk PBMC T cells (not recorded which). These receptors all come from a woman aged 18-70 years in good health. Each CDR3 is given with its conserved first and last residue.

V gene	J gene	CDR3 protein
TRBV3-1	TRBJ2-3	CASSQAADASTDTQYF
TRBV7-8	TRBJ2-4	CASSLDGGRAKNIQYF
TRBV27	TRBJ2-5	CASSLYATSVQETQYF
TRBV5-1	TRBJ1-1	CASRIAGANTEAFF
TRBV20-1	TRBJ2-1	CSAPYGGGRVNEQFF
TRBV28	TRBJ2-1	CASSSLGPNEQFF
TRBV20-1	TRBJ2-4	CSPTPGYKNIQYF
TRBV15	TRBJ2-7	CATGVNSYEQYF
TRBV20-1	TRBJ2-2	CSARDFGIPGGKLFF
TRBV7-3	TRBJ2-3	CASSYAGRPRTDTQYF
TRBV9	TRBJ2-3	CASSVVRTGADTQYF
TRBV6-2/TRBV6-3	TRBJ2-1	CASSLTSGGARNEQFF
TRBV7-8	TRBJ2-3	CASSLASASGSTDTQYF
TRBV18	TRBJ1-4	CASSLQSGREKLFF
TRBV7-2	TRBJ1-1	CASSSNRGLTEAFF
TRBV5-6	TRBJ2-7	CASSLDGGRSGEQYF
TRBV5-1	TRBJ2-2	CASSSGGREELFF
TRBV20-1	TRBJ2-7	CSAKASGGGGYEQYF
TRBV6-2/TRBV6-3	TRBJ2-1	CASSYDGQGREQFF
TRBV12-3/TRBV12-4	TRBJ1-4	CASSSSSATNEKLFF
TRBV29-1	TRBJ2-7	CSVEGTTSYEQYF
TRBV4-3	TRBJ2-7	CASSQGMASGRTQQYF
TRBV3-1	TRBJ2-3	CASSQEGGGARDTQYF
TRBV6-5	TRBJ1-6	CASSYATGAWRNSPLHF
TRBV6-5	TRBJ2-1	CASSSPGTQNEQFF
TRBV20-1	TRBJ1-5	CSARSVNSNQPQHF
TRBV18	TRBJ2-2	CASSPPGIRGSGELFF
TRBV30	TRBJ2-1	CAWNPGGLNEQFF
TRBV6-5	TRBJ1-2	CASSYGATNYGYTF
TRBV20-1	TRBJ2-1	CSARPLTGNEQFF
TRBV29-1	TRBJ1-2	CSVEDSVRVNYGYTF
TRBV10-3	TRBJ2-2	CAISEQGAGTGELFF
TRBV20-1	TRBJ2-1	CSARLEGDYNEQFF
TRBV7-2	TRBJ1-5	CASSPRTGNQPQHF
TRBV29-1	TRBJ2-7	CSVRGEGSFYEQYF
TRBV7-2	TRBJ1-3	CASSPGNSGNTIYF
TRBV19	TRBJ2-1	CASSILRTGGNEQFF
TRBV14	TRBJ2-1	CASSRTGLADYYNEQFF
TRBV20-1	TRBJ2-5	CSANLPRGATRTQYF
TRBV20-1	TRBJ1-1	CSADRDRMNTEAFF
TRBV28	TRBJ2-7	CASSSRSGMSYEQYF
TRBV27	TRBJ2-3	CASSLPTSGHTDTQYF
TRBV10-3	TRBJ2-7	CAAKKLAGSGEQYF
TRBV5-6	TRBJ2-6	CASSGGQGEPLSGANVLTF
TRBV25-1	TRBJ1-2	CASSSPDRNYGYTF
TRBV7-8	TRBJ2-5	CASSFPARETQYF
TRBV29-1	TRBJ2-1	CSAPQTLLYNEQFF
TRBV24-1	TRBJ2-1	CATSDLRRTSSYNEQFF
TRBV6-2/TRBV6-3	TRBJ2-5	CASSRAGADQETQYF
TRBV20-1	TRBJ2-2	CSARGLASHASGELFF
TRBV20-1	TRBJ2-3	CSADDGSRQYF
TRBV7-9	TRBJ1-3	CASSYYLYRDSGNTIYF